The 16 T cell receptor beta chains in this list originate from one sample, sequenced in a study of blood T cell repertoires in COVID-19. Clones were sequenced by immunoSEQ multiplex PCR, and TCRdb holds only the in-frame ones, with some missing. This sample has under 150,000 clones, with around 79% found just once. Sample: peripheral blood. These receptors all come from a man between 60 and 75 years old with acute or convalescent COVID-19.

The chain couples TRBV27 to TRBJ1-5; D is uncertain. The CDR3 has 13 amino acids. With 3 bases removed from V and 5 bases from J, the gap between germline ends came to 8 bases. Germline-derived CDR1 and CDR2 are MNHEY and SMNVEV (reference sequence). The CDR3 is CASSLARHQPQHF. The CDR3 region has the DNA TGTGCCAGCAGTTTGGCGAGGCATCAGCCCCAGCATTTT.

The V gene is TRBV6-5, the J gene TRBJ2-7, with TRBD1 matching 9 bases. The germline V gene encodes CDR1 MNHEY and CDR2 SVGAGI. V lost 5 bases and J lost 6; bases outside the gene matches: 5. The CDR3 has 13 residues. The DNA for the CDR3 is TGTGCCAGCAGTCCCACAGGGGGCGGCGAGCAGTACTTC. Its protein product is CASSPTGGGEQYF.

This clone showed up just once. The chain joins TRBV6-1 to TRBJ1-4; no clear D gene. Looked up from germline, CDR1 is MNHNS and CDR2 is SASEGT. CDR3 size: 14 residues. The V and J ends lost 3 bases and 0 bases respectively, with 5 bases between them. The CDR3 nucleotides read TGTGCCAGCAGTGACCAGACAACTAATGAAAAACTGTTTTTT. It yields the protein CASSDQTTNEKLFF.

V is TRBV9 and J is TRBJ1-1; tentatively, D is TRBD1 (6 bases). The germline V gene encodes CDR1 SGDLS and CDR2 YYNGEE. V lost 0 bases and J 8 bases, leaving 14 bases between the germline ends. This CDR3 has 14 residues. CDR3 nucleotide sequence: TGTGCCAGCAGCGTAGGAATCGGGGACAAGGAAGCTTTCTTT. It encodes CASSVGIGDKEAFF.

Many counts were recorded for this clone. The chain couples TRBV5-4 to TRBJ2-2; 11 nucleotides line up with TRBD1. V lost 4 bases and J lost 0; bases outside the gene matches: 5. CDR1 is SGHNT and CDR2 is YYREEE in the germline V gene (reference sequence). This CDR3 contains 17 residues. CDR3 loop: CASSPGQGATNTGELFF. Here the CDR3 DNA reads TGTGCCAGCAGCCCTGGACAGGGGGCGACGAACACCGGGGAGCTGTTTTTT.

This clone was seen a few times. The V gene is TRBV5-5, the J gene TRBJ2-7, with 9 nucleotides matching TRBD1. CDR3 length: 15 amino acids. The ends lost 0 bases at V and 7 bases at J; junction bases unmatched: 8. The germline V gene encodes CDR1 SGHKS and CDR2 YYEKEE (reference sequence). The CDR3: CASSLGGTGLGEQYF. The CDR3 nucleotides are TGTGCCAGCAGCTTGGGCGGGACAGGGCTGGGAGAGCAGTACTTC.

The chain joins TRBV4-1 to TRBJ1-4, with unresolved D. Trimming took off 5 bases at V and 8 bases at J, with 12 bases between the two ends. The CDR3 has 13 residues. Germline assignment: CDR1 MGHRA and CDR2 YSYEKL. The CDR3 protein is CASSGQEGEKLFF. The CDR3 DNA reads TGCGCCAGCAGCGGGCAGGAGGGCGAAAAACTGTTTTTT.

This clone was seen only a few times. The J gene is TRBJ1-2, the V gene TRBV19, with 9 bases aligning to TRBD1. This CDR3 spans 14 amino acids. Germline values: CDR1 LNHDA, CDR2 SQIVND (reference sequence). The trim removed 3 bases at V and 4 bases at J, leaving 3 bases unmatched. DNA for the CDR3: TGTGCCAGTAGTATGGTGACAGGGGGCTATGGCTACACCTTC. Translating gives CASSMVTGGYGYTF.

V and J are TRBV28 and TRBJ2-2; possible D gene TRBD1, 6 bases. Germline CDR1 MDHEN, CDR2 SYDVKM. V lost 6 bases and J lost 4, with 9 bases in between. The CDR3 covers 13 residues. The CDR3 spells CASSNRVTGELFF. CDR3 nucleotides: TGTGCCAGCAGCAACAGGGTCACCGGGGAGCTGTTTTTT.

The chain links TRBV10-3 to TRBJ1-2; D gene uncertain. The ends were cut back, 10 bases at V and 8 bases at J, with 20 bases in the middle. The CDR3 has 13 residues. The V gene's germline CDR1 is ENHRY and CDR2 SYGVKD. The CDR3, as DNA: TGTGCCACCCAACTAGGGATTTCCGCCGGCTACACCTTC. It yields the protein CATQLGISAGYTF.

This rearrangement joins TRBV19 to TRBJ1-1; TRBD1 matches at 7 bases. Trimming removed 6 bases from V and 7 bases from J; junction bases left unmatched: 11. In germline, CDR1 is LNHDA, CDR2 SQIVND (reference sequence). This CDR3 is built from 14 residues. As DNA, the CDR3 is TGTGCCAGTAGCCTACAGGGGAGCAGGATTGAAGCTTTCTTT. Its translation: CASSLQGSRIEAFF. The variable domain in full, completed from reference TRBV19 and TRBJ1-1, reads DGGITQSPKYLFRKEGQNVTLSCEQNLNHDAMYWYRQDPGQGLRLIYYSQIVNDFQKGDIAEGYSVSREKKESFPLTVTSAQKNPTAFYLCASSLQGSRIEAFFGQGTRLTVV.

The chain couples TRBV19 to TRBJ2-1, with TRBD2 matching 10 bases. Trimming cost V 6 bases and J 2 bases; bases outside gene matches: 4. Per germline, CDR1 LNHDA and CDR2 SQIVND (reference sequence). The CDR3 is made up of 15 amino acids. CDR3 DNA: TGTGCCAGTAGCTATGGGACTAGCGCCTACAATGAGCAGTTCTTC. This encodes CASSYGTSAYNEQFF.

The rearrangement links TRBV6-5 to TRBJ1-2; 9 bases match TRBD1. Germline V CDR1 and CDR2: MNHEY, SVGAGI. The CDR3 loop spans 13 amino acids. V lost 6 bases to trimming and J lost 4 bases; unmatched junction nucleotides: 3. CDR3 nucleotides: TGTGCCAGCAGATCGGGACAGGGCTATGGCTACACCTTC. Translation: CASRSGQGYGYTF.

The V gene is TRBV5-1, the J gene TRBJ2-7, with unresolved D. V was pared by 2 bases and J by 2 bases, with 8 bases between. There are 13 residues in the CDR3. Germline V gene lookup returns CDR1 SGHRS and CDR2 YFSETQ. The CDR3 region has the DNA TGCGCCAGCAGCTTCGCAGGTGCCTACGAGCAGTACTTC. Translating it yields CASSFAGAYEQYF.

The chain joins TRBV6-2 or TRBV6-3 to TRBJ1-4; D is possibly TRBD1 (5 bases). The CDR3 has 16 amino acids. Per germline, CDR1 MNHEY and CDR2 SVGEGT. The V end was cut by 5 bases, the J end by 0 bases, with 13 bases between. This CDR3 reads CASSGRTSATNEKLFF. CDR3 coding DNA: TGTGCCAGCAGTGGGAGGACATCGGCAACTAATGAAAAACTGTTTTTT.

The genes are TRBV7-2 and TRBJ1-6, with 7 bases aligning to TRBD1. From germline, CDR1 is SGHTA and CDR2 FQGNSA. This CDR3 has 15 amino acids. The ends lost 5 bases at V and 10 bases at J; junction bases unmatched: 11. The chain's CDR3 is CASSPAQGIGSPLHF. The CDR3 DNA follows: TGTGCCAGCAGCCCCGCACAGGGGATCGGATCACCCCTCCACTTT.